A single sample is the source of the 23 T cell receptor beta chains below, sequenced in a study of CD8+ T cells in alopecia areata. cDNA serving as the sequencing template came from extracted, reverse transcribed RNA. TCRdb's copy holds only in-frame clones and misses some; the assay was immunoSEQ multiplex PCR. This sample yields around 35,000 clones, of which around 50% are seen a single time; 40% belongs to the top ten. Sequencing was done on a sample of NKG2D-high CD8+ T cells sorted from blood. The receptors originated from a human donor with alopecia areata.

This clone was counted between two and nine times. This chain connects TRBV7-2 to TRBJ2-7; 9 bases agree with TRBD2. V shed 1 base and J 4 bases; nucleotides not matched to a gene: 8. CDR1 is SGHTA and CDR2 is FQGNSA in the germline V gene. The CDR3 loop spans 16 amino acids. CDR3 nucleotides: TGTGCCAGCAGCTTAGTCCGGCGGGGACTAGCTTACGAGCAGTACTTC. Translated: CASSLVRRGLAYEQYF.

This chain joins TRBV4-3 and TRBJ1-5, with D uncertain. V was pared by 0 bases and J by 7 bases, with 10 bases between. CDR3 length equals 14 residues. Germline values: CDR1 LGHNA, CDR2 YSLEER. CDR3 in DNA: TGCGCCAGCAGCCAAGATTACGCCGGACAGCCCCAGCATTTT. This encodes CASSQDYAGQPQHF.

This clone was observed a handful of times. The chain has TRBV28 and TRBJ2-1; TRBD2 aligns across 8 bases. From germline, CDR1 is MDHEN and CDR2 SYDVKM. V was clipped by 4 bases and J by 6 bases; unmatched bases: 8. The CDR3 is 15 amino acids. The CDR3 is CASSSRSSGSNEQFF. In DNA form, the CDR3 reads TGTGCCAGCAGTTCTCGATCCAGCGGGAGCAATGAGCAGTTCTTC.

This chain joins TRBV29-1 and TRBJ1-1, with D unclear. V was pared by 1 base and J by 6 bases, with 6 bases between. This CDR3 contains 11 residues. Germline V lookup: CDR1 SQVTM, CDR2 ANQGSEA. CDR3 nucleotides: TGCAGCGTTGAAGGTCTTTCTGAAGCTTTCTTT. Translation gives CSVEGLSEAFF.

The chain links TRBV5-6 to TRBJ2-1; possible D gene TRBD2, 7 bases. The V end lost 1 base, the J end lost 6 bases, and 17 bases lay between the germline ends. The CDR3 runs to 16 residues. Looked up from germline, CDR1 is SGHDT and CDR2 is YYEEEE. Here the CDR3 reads CASSLRTGGRGNEQFF. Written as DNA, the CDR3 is TGTGCCAGCAGCTTGAGAACGGGGGGCCGAGGCAATGAGCAGTTCTTC.

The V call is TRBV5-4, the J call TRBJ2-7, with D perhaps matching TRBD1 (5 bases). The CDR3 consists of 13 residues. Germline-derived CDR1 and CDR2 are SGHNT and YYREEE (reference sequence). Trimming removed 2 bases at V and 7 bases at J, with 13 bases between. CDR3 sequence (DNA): TGTGCCAGCAGCTTACAGGACCTTAGGGAGCAGTACTTC. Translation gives CASSLQDLREQYF.

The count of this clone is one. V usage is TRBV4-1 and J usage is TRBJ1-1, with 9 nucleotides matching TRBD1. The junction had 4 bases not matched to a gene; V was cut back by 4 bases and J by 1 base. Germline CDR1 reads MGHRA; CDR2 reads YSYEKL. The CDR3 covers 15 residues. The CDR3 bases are TGCGCCAGCAGCCTATCGGGACAGGGGAACACTGAAGCTTTCTTT. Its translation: CASSLSGQGNTEAFF.

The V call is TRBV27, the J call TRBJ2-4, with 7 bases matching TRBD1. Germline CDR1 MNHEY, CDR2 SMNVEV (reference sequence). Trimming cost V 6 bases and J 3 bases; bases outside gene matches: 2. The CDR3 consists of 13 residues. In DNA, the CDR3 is TGTGCCAGCAGCTGGGACAGCAAAAACATTCAGTACTTC. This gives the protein CASSWDSKNIQYF.

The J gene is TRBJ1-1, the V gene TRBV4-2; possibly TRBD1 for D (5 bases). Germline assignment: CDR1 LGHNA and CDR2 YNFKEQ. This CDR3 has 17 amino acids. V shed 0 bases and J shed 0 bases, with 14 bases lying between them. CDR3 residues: CASSQDFRDSLNTEAFF. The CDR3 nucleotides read TGTGCCAGCAGCCAAGATTTCAGGGACTCCCTGAACACTGAAGCTTTCTTT.

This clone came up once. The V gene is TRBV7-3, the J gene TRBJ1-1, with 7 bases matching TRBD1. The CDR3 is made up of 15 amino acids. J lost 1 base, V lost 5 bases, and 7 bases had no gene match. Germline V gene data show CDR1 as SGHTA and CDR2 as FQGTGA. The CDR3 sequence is CASSPTGARNTEAFF. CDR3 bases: TGTGCCAGCAGCCCTACAGGGGCACGGAACACTGAAGCTTTCTTT. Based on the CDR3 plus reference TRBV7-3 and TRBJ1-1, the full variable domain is GAGVSQTPSNKVTEKGKYVELRCDPISGHTALYWYRQSLGQGPEFLIYFQGTGAADDSGLPNDRFFAVRPEGSVSTLKIQRTERGDSAVYLCASSPTGARNTEAFFGQGTRLTVV.

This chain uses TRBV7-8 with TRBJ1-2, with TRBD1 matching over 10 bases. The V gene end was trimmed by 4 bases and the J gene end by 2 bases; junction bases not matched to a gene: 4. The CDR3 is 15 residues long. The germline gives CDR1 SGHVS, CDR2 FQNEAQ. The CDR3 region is CASSSPGQGNYGYTF. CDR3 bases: TGTGCCAGCAGCTCTCCGGGACAGGGGAACTATGGCTACACCTTC.

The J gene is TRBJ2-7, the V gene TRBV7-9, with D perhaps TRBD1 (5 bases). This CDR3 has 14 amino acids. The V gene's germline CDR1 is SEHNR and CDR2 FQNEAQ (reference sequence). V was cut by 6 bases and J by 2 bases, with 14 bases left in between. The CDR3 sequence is CASSDVTVTYEQYF. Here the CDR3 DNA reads TGTGCCAGCAGTGATGTGACAGTTACCTACGAGCAGTACTTC.

The CDR3 sequence is CAWSPLFTGELFF. In nucleotides, the CDR3 is TGTGCCTGGAGCCCCCTCTTCACCGGGGAGCTGTTTTTT. The chain is built from TRBV30 and TRBJ2-2; D ambiguous. Germline CDR1 reads GTSNPN; CDR2 reads SVGIG (reference sequence). V lost 3 bases and J lost 4, with 9 bases in between. CDR3 length equals 13 residues.

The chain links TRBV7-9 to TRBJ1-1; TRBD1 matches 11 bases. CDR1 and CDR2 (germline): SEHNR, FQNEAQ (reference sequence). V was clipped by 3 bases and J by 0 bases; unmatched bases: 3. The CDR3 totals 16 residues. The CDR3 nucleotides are TGTGCCAGCAGCTTCCGGGACAGGGGGATGAACACTGAAGCTTTCTTT. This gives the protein CASSFRDRGMNTEAFF.

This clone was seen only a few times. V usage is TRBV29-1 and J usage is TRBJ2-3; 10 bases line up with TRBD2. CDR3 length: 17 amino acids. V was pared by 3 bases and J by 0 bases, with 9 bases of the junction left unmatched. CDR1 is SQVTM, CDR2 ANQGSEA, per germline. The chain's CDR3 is CSVDSGGPRASTDTQYF. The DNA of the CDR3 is TGCAGCGTTGATAGCGGGGGGCCCCGTGCTAGCACAGATACGCAGTATTTT.

The CDR3 nucleotides are TGCAGCGTGGAGGATGGGACAACTGCCTACGAGCAGTACTTC. Translating gives CSVEDGTTAYEQYF. The genes are TRBV29-1 and TRBJ2-7, with D tentatively TRBD1 (6 bases). The V and J ends lost 6 bases and 2 bases respectively, with 17 bases between them. The CDR3 has 14 amino acids. Germline CDR1 and CDR2: SQVTM and ANQGSEA.

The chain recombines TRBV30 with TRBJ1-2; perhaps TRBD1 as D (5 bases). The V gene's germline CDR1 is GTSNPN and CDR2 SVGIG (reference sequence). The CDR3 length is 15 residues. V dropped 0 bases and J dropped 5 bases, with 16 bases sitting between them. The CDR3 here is CAWSVDSRSYYGYTF. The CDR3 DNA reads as TGTGCCTGGAGTGTAGACAGCCGATCTTATTATGGCTACACCTTC.

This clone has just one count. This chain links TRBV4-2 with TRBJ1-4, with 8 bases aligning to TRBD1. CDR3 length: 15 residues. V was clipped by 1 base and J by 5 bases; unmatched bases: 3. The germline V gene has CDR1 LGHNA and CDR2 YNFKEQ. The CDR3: CASSQGTGSNEKLFF. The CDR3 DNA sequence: TGTGCCAGCAGCCAAGGGACAGGGTCAAATGAAAAACTGTTTTTT.

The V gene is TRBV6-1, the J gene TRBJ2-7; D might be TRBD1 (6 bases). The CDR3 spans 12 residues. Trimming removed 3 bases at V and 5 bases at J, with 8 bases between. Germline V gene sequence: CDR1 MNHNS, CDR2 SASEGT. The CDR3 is CASSETGDEQYF. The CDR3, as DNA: TGTGCCAGCAGTGAGACAGGAGACGAGCAGTACTTC.

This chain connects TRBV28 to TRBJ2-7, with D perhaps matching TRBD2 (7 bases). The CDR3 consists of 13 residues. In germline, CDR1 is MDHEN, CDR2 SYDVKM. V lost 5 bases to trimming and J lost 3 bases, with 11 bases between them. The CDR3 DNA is TGTGCCAGCAGTACGGGGGGCGGCTACGAGCAGTACTTC. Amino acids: CASSTGGGYEQYF. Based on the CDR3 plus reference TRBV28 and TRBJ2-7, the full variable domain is DVKVTQSSRYLVKRTGEKVFLECVQDMDHENMFWYRQDPGLGLRLIYFSYDVKMKEKGDIPEGYSVSREKKERFSLILESASTNQTSMYLCASSTGGGYEQYFGPGTRLTVT.

CDR3 coding DNA: TGCAGCGTTGAACGGACAGGGGACGAGCAGTACTTC. Its translation is CSVERTGDEQYF. The rearrangement uses TRBV29-1 and TRBJ2-7; the match to TRBD1 covers 9 bases. V lost 2 bases and J lost 5; bases outside the gene matches: 1. This CDR3 contains 12 residues. Germline-derived CDR1 and CDR2 are SQVTM and ANQGSEA.

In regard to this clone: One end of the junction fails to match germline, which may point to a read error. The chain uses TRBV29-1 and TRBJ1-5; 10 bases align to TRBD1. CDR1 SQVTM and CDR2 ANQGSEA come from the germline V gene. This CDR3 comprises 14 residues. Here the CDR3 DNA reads TGCAGCGTTGAAGAGACAGGGGGCAACCAGCCCCAGCATTTT. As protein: CSVEETGGNQPQHF. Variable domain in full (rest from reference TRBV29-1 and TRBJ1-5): SAVISQKPSRDICQRGTSLTIQCQVDSQVTMMFWYRQQPGQSLTLIATANQGSEATYESGFVIDKFPISRPNLTFSTLTVSNMSPEDSSIYLCSVEETGGNQPQHFGDGTRLSIL.

CDR3 protein: CASSLSTSGAGELFF. In nucleotides, the CDR3 is TGCGCCAGCAGCTTGTCTACTAGCGGGGCCGGGGAGCTGTTTTTT. The chain carries TRBV5-1 and TRBJ2-2; TRBD2 aligns across 10 bases. After removal of 1 base from V and 6 bases from J, the junction contained 3 bases not matched to a gene. The germline CDR1 and CDR2 sequences are SGHRS and YFSETQ. The CDR3 sequence is 15 residues long.